Listed here is a single TCR beta chain. CDR3 size: 14 residues. V shed 5 bases, J shed 6 bases, and the junction held 2 bases outside the gene matches. CDR1 is MNHEY and CDR2 is SMNVEV in the germline V gene (reference sequence). This sample is drawn from a study of OX40 agonist ivuxolimab in advanced cancers. This table comes from immunoSEQ multiplex PCR, and its TCRdb copy is limited to in-frame clones, with some not included. The data show 70,000 to 75,000 clones, with 90% to 95% seen just once and around 0.46% held by the top ten. This sample comprised CD4+ or CD8+ T cells sorted from blood, obtained in a trial of the OX40 agonist ivuxolimab. This TCR was recovered from an adult with an advanced solid tumor such as melanoma, head and neck, liver or kidney cancer. The V call is TRBV27, the J call TRBJ1-6; 9 bases are shared with TRBD1. The CDR3 loop reads CASSKDRGNSPLHF. The CDR3 nucleotides are TGTGCCAGCAGTAAGGACAGGGGTAATTCACCCCTCCACTTT.